The TCR beta chain under discussion was sequenced for a study of T cell responses to AZD1222 COVID-19 vaccine. Study-wide findings and caveats: Seropositive status at baseline applied to only five to seven AZD1222 recipients. Reports say nearly half of spike-specific TCRs go after unmutated variant regions. Repertoire sampling occurred only after the peak T cell response. The sample set comprised mostly white British donors with more females, and clonal diversity was possibly underestimated.

TCRdb's copy holds only in-frame clones and misses some; the assay was immunoSEQ multiplex PCR. The table includes 120,000 or so clones, about 92% detected once. The CDR3 loop spans 15 amino acids. Trimming took 0 bases from V and 6 from J, leaving 14 bases between them. CDR1 and CDR2 from the germline V gene are MNHEY and SVGEGT. With respect to this clone: Its antigen remains unidentified.

The sequencing used peripheral blood, collected on day 0 of AZD1222 vaccination. The V call is TRBV6-2 or TRBV6-3, the J call TRBJ1-1, with D possibly TRBD1 on 6 matching bases. The sequence was obtained from an adult in good health. The CDR3: CASSYSDRWGAEAFF. The CDR3 DNA follows: TGTGCCAGCAGTTACTCGGACAGATGGGGGGCTGAAGCTTTCTTT.